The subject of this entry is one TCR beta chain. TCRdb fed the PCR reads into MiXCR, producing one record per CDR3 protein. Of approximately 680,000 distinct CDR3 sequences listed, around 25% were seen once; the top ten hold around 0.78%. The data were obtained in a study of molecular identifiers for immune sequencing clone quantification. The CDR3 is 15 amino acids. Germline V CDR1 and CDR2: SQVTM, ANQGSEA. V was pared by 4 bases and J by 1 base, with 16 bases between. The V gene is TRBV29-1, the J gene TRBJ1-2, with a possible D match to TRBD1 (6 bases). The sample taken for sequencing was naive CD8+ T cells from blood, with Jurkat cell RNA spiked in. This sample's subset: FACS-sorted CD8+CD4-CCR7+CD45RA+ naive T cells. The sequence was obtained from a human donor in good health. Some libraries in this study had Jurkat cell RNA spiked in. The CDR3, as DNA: TGCAGCGTTGCCGGCCCGGGACACCATAACTATGGCTACACCTTC. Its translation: CSVAGPGHHNYGYTF.